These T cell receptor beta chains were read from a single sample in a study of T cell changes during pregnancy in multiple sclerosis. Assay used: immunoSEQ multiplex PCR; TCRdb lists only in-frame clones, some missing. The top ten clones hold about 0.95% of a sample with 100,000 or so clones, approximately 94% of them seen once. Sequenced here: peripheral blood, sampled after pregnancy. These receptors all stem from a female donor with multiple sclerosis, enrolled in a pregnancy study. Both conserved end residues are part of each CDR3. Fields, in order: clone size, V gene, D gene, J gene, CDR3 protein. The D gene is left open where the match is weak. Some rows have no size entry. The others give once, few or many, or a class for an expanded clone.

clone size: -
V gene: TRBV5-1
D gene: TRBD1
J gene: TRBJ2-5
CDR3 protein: CASSRDRGETQYF

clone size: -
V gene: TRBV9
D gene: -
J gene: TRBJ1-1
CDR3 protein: CASSVGGYTEAFF

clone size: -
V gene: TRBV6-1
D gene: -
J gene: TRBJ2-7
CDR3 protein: CASSEGATLYEQYF

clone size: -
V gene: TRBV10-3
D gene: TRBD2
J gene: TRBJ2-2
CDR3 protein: CAIRGTSGRERAGELFF

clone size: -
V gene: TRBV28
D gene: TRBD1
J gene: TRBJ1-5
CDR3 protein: CASSSLRTGGNQPQHF

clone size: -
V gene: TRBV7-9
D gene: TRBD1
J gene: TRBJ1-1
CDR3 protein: CASSLRDRRIAEAFF

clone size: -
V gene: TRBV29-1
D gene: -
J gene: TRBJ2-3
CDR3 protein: CSVEPGVKADTQYF

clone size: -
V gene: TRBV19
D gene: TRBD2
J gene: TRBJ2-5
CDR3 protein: CASSISLAGGETQYF

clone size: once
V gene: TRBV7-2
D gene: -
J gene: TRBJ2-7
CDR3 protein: CASSLGTQGLVYEQYF

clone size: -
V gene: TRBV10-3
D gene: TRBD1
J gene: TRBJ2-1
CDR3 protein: CAIGDRGQYEQFF

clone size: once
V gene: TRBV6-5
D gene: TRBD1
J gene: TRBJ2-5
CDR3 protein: CASSYADRAETQYF

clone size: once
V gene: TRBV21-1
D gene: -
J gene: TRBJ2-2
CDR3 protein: CASSTDRGPNTGELFF

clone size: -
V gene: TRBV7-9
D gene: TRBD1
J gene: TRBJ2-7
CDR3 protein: CASSLAGRGRVGQYF

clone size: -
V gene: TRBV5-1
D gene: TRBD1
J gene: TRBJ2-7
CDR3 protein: CASSFTGTGYEQYF

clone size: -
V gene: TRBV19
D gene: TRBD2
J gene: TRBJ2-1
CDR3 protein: CASSNPGLIDNEQFF

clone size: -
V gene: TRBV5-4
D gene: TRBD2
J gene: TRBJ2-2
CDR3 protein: CASSLGLAGNTGELFF

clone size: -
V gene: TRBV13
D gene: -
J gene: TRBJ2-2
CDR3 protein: CASSKLLGGGVTGELFF

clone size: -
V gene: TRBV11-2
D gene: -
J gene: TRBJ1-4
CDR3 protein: CASSSYRTGGNEKLFF

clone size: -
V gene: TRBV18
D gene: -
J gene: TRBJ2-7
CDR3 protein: CASSPASRNYEQYF

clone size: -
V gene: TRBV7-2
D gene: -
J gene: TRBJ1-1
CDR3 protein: CASSLGGQGSMKAFF

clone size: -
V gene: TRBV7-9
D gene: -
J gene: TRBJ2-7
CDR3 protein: CASSLVDEQYF

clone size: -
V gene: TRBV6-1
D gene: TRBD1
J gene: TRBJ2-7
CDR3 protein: CASIPVRGHSYEQYF

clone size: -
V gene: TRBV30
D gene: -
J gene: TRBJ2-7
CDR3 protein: CAWSPPLGRGPGYF

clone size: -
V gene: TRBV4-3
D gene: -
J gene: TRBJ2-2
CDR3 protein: CASSQVRGTPGELFF

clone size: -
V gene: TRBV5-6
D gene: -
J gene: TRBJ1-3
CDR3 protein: CASSFDDRSSGNTIYF

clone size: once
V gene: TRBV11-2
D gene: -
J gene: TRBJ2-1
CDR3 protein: CASSLAPTAGLLNEQFF

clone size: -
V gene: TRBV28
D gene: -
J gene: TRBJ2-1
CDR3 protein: CASSLREQFF

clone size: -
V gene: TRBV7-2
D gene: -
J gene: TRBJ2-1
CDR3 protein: CASSRDTVGQFF

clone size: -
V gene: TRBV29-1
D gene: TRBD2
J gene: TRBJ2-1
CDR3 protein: CSVLEEAGVYNEQFF

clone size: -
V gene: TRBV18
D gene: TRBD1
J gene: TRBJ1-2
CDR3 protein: CASSPGIPTGWGYTF

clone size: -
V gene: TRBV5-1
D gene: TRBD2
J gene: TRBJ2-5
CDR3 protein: CASSRGTILETQYF

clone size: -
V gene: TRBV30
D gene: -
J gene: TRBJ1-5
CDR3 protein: CAWSKQGINQPQHF

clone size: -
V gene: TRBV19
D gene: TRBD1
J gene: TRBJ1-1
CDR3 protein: CASSIRRGRGYTEAFF

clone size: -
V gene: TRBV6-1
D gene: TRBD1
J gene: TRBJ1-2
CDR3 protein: CASRRDSPYGYTF

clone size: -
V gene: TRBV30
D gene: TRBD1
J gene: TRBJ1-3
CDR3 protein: CAYRTGWENTIYF

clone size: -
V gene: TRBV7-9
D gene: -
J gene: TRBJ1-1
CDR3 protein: CASSTPTTGTEAFF

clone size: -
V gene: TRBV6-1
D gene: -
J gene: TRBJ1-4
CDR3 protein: CASSEWGDVGGFREKLFF

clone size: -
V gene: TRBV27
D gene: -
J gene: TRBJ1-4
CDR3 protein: CASSFDRLNEKLFF

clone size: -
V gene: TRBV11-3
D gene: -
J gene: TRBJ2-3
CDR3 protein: CASSLRGSVTDTQYF

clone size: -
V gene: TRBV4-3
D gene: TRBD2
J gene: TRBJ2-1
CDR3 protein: CASSQREGYNEQFF

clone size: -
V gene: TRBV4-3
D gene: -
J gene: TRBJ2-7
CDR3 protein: CASSQDSAGNSYEQYF

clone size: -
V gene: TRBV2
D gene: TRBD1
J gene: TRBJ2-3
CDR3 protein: CASRRGGFAPSTDTQYF

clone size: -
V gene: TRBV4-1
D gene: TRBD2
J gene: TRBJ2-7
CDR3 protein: CASSQGGGRGPSYEQYF

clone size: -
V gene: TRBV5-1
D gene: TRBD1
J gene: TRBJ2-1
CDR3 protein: CASSLLGDRGNEQFF

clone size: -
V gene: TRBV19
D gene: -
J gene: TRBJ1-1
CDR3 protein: CASSTGSGYTEAFF

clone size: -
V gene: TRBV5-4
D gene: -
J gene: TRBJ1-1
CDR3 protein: CASSSEVRHTEAFF

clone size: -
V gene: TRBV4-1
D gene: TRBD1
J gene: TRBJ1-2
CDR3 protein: CASSQLGQGTSGYTF

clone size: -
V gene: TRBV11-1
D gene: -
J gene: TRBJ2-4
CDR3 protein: CASSFFGGDKNIQYF

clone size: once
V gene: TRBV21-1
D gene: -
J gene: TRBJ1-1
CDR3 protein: CASSTMPTGTGNGPNTEAFF

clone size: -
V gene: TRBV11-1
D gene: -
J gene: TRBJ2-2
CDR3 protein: CASSLAQIYTGELFF

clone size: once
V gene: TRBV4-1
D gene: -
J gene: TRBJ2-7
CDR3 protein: CASSQEDRNTYEQYF

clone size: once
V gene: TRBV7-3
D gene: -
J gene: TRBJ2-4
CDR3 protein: CASSLIGKNIQYF

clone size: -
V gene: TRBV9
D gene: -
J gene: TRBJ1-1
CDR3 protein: CASSSAPTLNTEAFF

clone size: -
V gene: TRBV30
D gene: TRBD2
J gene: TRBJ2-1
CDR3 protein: CAWSEPGLAGGSSYNEQFF